This TCR beta chain came from a study of T cells in Graves' hyperthyroidism and ophthalmopathy. Study-wide points: Model output signaled ophthalmopathy a median approximately 6 months ahead of onset. Blood samples included most of the expanded thyroid clonotypes exceeding 0.001.

In regard to this clonotype: The antigen is unknown.

The source material, RNA transcripts, was used to amplify TCR beta CDR3 regions. Initially, a first-round RT-PCR of the TCR CDR3 employed the HTBI primer set. Each CDR3 protein gets one entry after TCRdb re-called the multiplex PCR reads with MiXCR. This table holds roughly 580,000 distinct CDR3 sequences, about 45% found once. Trimming left V 6 bases short and J 0 bases short, with 9 bases between. CDR1 is LNHNV, CDR2 YYDKDF, per germline (reference sequence). The CDR3 has 15 residues. With a duration under 2 months, the hyperthyroidism was newly diagnosed in patients aged 18 to 65. This sequence was found in a woman between 18 and 29 years old with Graves' hyperthyroidism. Sequenced: peripheral blood or thyroid tissue (not recorded which). The V call is TRBV15, the J call TRBJ2-6, with D hard to call. In DNA form, the CDR3 reads TGTGCCACCAGTAGTATAGCCTCTGGGGCCAACGTCCTGACTTTC. It yields the protein CATSSIASGANVLTF.